This record concerns one TCR beta chain sequence. In the study's own analysis: The authors estimated nucleated cell counts from reference gene primer amplification. Profiled with immunoSEQ multiplex PCR; TCRdb holds only in-frame clones, not every one. V and J calls and clone size are as listed in that table; D and trimming were resolved from the DNA. The profile covers 40,000 or so clones, with over 80% appearing a single time and 7.5% to 10% taken by the ten largest. The data originate from a study of blood T cell repertoires in COVID-19. Across the study: Both acute and convalescent COVID-19 samples were obtained from the United States, Italy and Spain. PBMCs, B-cell-depleted T cells, or T cells provided the cDNA or gDNA that made up the material.

The CDR3 has 13 residues. V lost 6 bases, J lost 6 bases, and 11 bases lay in between. Per the germline V gene, CDR1 is KGHDR and CDR2 is SFDVKD. Sequencing was performed on peripheral blood. The chain joins TRBV24-1 to TRBJ2-1, with D perhaps TRBD1 (6 bases). The sequence came from a human donor in a cohort sampled during active COVID-19. This CDR3 reads CATSTGRGNEQFF. The CDR3 coding sequence is TGTGCCACCAGTACAGGGAGAGGCAATGAGCAGTTCTTC.